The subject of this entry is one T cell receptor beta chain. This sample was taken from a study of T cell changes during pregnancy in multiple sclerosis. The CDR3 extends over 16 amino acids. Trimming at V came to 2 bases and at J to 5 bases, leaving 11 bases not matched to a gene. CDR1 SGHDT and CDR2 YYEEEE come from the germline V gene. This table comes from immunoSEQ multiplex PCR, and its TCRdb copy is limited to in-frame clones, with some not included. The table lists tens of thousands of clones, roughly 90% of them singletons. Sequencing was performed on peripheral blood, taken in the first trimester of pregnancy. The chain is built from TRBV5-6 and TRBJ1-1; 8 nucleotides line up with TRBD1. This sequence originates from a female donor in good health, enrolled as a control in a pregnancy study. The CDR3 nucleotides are TGTGCCAGCAGCTTAACTACGGCAGGGGGCTTGACTGAAGCTTTCTTT. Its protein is CASSLTTAGGLTEAFF.